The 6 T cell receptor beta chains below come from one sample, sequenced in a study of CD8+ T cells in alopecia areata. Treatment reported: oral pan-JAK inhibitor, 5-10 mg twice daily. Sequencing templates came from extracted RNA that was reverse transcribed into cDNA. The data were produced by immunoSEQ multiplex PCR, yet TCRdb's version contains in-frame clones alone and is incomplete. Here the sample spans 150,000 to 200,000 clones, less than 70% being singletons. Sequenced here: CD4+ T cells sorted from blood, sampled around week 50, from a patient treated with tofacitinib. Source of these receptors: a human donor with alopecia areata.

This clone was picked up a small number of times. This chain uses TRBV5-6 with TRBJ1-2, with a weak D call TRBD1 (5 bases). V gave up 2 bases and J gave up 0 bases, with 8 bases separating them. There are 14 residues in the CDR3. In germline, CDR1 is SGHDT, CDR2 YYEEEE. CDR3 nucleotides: TGTGCCAGCAGCTTCAGACAGACTAACTATGGCTACACCTTC. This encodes CASSFRQTNYGYTF. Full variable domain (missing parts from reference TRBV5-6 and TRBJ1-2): DAGVTQSPTHLIKTRGQQVTLRCSPKSGHDTVSWYQQALGQGPQFIFQYYEEEERQRGNFPDRFSGHQFPNYSSELNVNALLLGDSALYLCASSFRQTNYGYTFGSGTRLTVV.

The CDR3 loop reads CASSSGQGGQETQYF. The CDR3 DNA reads as TGCGCCAGCAGCTCGGGACAGGGAGGTCAAGAGACCCAGTACTTC. The chain links TRBV5-1 to TRBJ2-5, with 9 bases fitting TRBD1. This CDR3 region has 15 residues. Per germline, CDR1 SGHRS and CDR2 YFSETQ. Trimming cost V 3 bases and J 2 bases; bases outside gene matches: 5.

The CDR3 loop is CAWSSPWGYEQYF. The CDR3 nucleotides are TGTGCCTGGAGTTCCCCCTGGGGCTACGAGCAGTACTTC. The chain has TRBV30 and TRBJ2-7; no firm D call. Trimming took off 2 bases at V and 3 bases at J, with 11 bases between the two ends. CDR3 length: 13 amino acids. Germline loops: CDR1 GTSNPN, CDR2 SVGIG (reference sequence).

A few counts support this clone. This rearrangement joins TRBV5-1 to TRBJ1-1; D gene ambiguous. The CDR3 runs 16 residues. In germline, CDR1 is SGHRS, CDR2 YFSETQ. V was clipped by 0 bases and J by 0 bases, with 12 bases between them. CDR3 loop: CASSLGGFGMNTEAFF. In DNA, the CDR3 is TGCGCCAGCAGCTTGGGAGGCTTCGGGATGAACACTGAAGCTTTCTTT.

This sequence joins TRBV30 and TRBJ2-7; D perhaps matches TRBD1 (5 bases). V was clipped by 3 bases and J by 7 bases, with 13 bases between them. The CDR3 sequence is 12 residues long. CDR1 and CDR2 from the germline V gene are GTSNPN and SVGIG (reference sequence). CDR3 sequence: CAWSPGSGEQYF. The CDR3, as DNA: TGTGCCTGGAGCCCAGGGTCTGGAGAGCAGTACTTC.

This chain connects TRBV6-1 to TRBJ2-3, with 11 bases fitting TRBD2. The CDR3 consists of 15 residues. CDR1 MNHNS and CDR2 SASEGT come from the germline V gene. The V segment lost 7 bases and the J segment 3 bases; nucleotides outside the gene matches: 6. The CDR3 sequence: CASNQLAGETDTQYF. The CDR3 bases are TGTGCCAGCAACCAACTAGCGGGGGAGACAGATACGCAGTATTTT.